This TCR beta chain was retrieved from a study of shared clonotypes between healthy human individuals. Produced via immunoSEQ multiplex PCR; TCRdb's table is partial and in-frame only. Of roughly 2,000,000 clones in the sample, just under 95% were seen once. The CDR3 runs 15 residues. CDR1 is LGHNT, CDR2 FRNRAP, per germline. J lost 3 bases, V lost 5 bases, and 6 bases had no gene match. Positively selected for CCR7, the CD45RO-negative cells used as naive CD8 cells excluded terminally differentiated effector memory CD45RA+ cells. Sequencing was done on a sample of naive CD8+ T cells sorted from blood. The chain couples TRBV12-5 to TRBJ2-5; 10 positions agree with TRBD1. The source of this sequence is a man between 18 and 35 years old in good health. DNA of the CDR3: TGTGCTAGTGGTCTGGGACAGGGGATGAAAGAGACCCAGTACTTC. Its translation: CASGLGQGMKETQYF.